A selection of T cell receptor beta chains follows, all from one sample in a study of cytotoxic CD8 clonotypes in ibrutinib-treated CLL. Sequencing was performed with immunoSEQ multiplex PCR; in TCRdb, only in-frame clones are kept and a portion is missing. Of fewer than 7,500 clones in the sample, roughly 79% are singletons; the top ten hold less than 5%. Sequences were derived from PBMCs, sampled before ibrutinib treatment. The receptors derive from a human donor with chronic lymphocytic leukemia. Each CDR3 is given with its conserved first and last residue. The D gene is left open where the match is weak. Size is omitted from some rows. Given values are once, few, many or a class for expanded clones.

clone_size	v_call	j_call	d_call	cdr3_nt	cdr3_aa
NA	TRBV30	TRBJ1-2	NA	TGTGCCTGGAGTGCCCCTGGGGGTGGTGGCTACACCTTC	CAWSAPGGGGYTF
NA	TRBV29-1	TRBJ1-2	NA	TGCAGCGTTGGTACAGGTGATGCTAACTATGGCTACACCTTC	CSVGTGDANYGYTF
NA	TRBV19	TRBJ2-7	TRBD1	TGTGCCAGTAGTATAGATCTCGGGACAGCGACCTACGAGCAGTACTTC	CASSIDLGTATYEQYF
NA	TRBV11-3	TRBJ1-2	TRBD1	TGTGCCAGCAGCTTAGCCGGGACAGGGGGCTTCTATGGCTACACCTTC	CASSLAGTGGFYGYTF
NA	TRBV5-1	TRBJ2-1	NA	TGCGCCAGCAGCCCGGAGGGCAGGGGGTTTGATGAGCAGTTCTTC	CASSPEGRGFDEQFF
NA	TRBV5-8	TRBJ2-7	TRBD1	TGTGCCAGCAGCCACAAGACAGGGGACGAGCAGTACTTC	CASSHKTGDEQYF
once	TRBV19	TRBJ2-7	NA	TGTGCCAGTAGTTCAACCGGGACTTCCCTCTCCTACGAGCAGTACTTC	CASSSTGTSLSYEQYF
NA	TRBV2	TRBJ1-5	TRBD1	TGTGCCAGCAGTGACGGGACAGGGGAAGGGCCCCAGCATTTT	CASSDGTGEGPQHF
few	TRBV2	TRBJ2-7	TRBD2	TGTGCCAGCAGCCGAGTACTAGCGGGAGCCTACGAGCAGTACTTC	CASSRVLAGAYEQYF
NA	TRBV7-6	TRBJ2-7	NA	TGTGCCAGCAGCTTAGGGCGTACGGGAGAGCAGTACTTC	CASSLGRTGEQYF
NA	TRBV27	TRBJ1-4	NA	TGTGCCAGCAGTTTAGGAGAAAAACTGTTTTTT	CASSLGEKLFF
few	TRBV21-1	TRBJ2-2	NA	TGTGCCAGCAGTGGGCACACAGGCTTGACCGGGGAGCTGTTTTTT	CASSGHTGLTGELFF
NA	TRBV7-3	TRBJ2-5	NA	TGTGCCAGCAGCCTAGGGGCAGGGGTGGGAGAGACCCAGTACTTC	CASSLGAGVGETQYF
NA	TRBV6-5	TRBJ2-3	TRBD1	TGTGCCAGCGCCTGGACAGGGGGTCCCCCAGATACGCAGTATTTT	CASAWTGGPPDTQYF
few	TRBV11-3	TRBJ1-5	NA	TGTGCCAGCAGCCAGGGCGAGAATCAGCCCCAGCATTTT	CASSQGENQPQHF
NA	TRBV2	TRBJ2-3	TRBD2	TGTGCCAGCAGGGGACTAGCGGCTAGCACAGATACGCAGTATTTT	CASRGLAASTDTQYF
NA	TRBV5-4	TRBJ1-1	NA	TGTGCCAGCAGCTCCCCAGCGATAACTGAAGCTTTCTTT	CASSSPAITEAFF
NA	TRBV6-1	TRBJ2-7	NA	TGTGCCAGCAGGGATTTGGCACCAAGCTCCTACGAGCAGTACTTC	CASRDLAPSSYEQYF
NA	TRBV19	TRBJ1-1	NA	TGTGCCAGTGGGGTGGGGAACACTGAAGCTTTCTTT	CASGVGNTEAFF
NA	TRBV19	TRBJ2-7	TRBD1	TGTGCCAGTAGTATCAGCAGGGGGAACGAGCAGTACTTC	CASSISRGNEQYF
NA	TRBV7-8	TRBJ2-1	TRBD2	TGTGCCAGCAGCTTTCGGGGGGATGAGCAGTTCTTC	CASSFRGDEQFF
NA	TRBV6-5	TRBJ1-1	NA	TGTGCCAGCAGCGAAAGGGCGGGGGTAGGCACTGAAGCTTTCTTT	CASSERAGVGTEAFF
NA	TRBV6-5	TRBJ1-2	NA	TGTGCCAGCAGTTACTCCCAGGCTCCTTTCTATGGCTACACCTTC	CASSYSQAPFYGYTF
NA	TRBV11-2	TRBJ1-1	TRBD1	TGTGCCAGCAGCCCTACGGACAGGCGTCTGAACACTGAAGCTTTCTTT	CASSPTDRRLNTEAFF
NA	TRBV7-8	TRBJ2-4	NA	TGTGCCAGCAGCTTAGGTAGCGCAGCCAAAAACATTCAGTACTTC	CASSLGSAAKNIQYF
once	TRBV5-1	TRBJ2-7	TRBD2	TGCGCCAGCAGACTTCAAGCGGGAGATGTTTACGAGCAGTACTTC	CASRLQAGDVYEQYF
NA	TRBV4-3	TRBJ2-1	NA	TGCGCCAGCAGCCAAGTCAAGGCTAGCCCTGGATGGAGCTCCTACAATGAGCAGTTCTTC	CASSQVKASPGWSSYNEQFF
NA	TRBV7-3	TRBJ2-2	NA	TGTGCCAGCAGCTTAACTAGCGACACCGGGGAGCTGTTTTTT	CASSLTSDTGELFF
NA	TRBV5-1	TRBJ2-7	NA	TGCGCCAGCAGCCCCCTGGAGTCAGCGGCCTCCTACGAGCAGTACTTC	CASSPLESAASYEQYF
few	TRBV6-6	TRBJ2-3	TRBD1	TGTGCCAGCAGTTCCCCGGGACAGGGGGCAACAGATACGCAGTATTTT	CASSSPGQGATDTQYF
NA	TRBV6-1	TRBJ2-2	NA	TGTGCCAGCAGTGAAATGGCAGGGTTGAACGCCGGGGAGCTGTTTTTT	CASSEMAGLNAGELFF
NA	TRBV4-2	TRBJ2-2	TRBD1	TGTGCCAGCAGCGCCGGACAGGGCTACACCGGGGAGCTGTTTTTT	CASSAGQGYTGELFF